This paragraph reports one TCR beta chain. In the authors' workflow: Reference gene primers were amplified, and this amplification served to estimate nucleated cell counts. The repertoire was sequenced with immunoSEQ multiplex PCR; TCRdb's copy has only in-frame clones and lacks some. V, J and clone size derive from that table, while D and trimming were established from the DNA sequence. The sample consists of over 100,000 clones, 70% to 90% of them appearing once. The sample comes from a study of blood T cell repertoires in COVID-19. Study details: The United States, Italy and Spain supplied acute and convalescent COVID-19 samples. Nucleic acid was either cDNA or gDNA, and it came from T cells, B-cell-depleted T cells, or PBMCs.

Germline V CDR1 and CDR2: ENHRY, SYGVKD. Trimming left V 0 bases short and J 3 bases short, with 5 bases between. The length of the CDR3 is 14 residues. The V gene is TRBV10-3, the J gene TRBJ2-2; a possible D gene is TRBD2 (5 bases). The sequence was obtained from a human donor in a cohort sampled during active COVID-19. Sequenced: peripheral blood. As DNA, the CDR3 is TGTGCCATCAGTGAGTCGAGGGACACCGGGGAGCTGTTTTTT. Translation: CAISESRDTGELFF.